This TCR beta chain was retrieved from a study of cytotoxic CD8 clonotypes in ibrutinib-treated CLL. With respect to this clone: Its cognate antigen is unknown.

Sequencing was performed with immunoSEQ multiplex PCR; in TCRdb, only in-frame clones are kept and a portion is missing. The sample lists 50,000 or so clones, around four fifths occurring once. V lost 1 base, J lost 6 bases, and 4 bases stayed unmatched. Per the germline V gene, CDR1 is SGHRS and CDR2 is YFSETQ. CDR3 length: 15 amino acids. General study results and limits: Higher clonality was seen at ibrutinib response and a return toward baseline at progression.

Sequenced here: PBMCs, sampled after 24 months of ibrutinib treatment. The chain employs TRBV5-1 and TRBJ2-1; TRBD2 matches 10 bases. The sequence came from a human donor with chronic lymphocytic leukemia. This CDR3 is CASSLTAGGSNEQFF. Written as DNA, the CDR3 is TGCGCCAGCAGCTTGACAGCGGGAGGGTCCAATGAGCAGTTCTTC.